This is a list of T cell receptor beta chains from one sample in a study of Graves' ophthalmopathy and Graves' hyperthyroidism. MiXCR was run by TCRdb on the multiplex PCR reads, yielding one entry per CDR3 protein. The sample gives about 410,000 distinct CDR3 sequences, around 16% of which show up once; around 1.6% is in the top ten. The sample comprised peripheral blood. The receptors come from a woman aged 18-29 years with Graves' ophthalmopathy. The conserved cysteine and the conserved F or W are not part of the CDR3 here. The D gene is left open where the match is weak. Size is stated for part of the rows, as once, few or many counts, or as a class when the clone is expanded.

CDR3aa: ASSYGGETRGAF
v_gene: TRBV6-5
abundance: .
d_gene: .

CDR3aa: ASRSGGHEQY
v_gene: TRBV2
abundance: many
d_gene: TRBD1

CDR3aa: AWRTPNSPLH
v_gene: TRBV30
abundance: .
d_gene: .

CDR3aa: ASSHRGVPYYGYT
v_gene: TRBV28
abundance: .
d_gene: .

CDR3aa: ASSFRGRSEQY
v_gene: TRBV5-1
abundance: .
d_gene: .

CDR3aa: ASSNSEAGELF
v_gene: TRBV19
abundance: many
d_gene: .

CDR3aa: ASSLPGQKNGYT
v_gene: TRBV12-3/TRBV12-4
abundance: many
d_gene: .

CDR3aa: ASSRDSSNIAKNIQY
v_gene: TRBV4-2
abundance: many
d_gene: .

CDR3aa: ASSWGQDYEQY
v_gene: TRBV28
abundance: many
d_gene: TRBD1

CDR3aa: ASSGQGERAQH
v_gene: TRBV7-9
abundance: many
d_gene: TRBD1

CDR3aa: ASTKVPGELV
v_gene: TRBV19
abundance: many
d_gene: .

CDR3aa: ASSQAGDVETQY
v_gene: TRBV4-2
abundance: many
d_gene: .

CDR3aa: ASRQVALADTEAF
v_gene: TRBV4-1
abundance: many
d_gene: .

CDR3aa: ASAWNSYEQY
v_gene: TRBV6-2/TRBV6-3
abundance: .
d_gene: .

CDR3aa: SARDGHRTGAGTGELF
v_gene: TRBV20-1
abundance: many
d_gene: TRBD1

CDR3aa: ATSRIPRNTEAF
v_gene: TRBV15
abundance: many
d_gene: .

CDR3aa: ATSVDSPSYEQY
v_gene: TRBV10-2
abundance: many
d_gene: .

CDR3aa: ASAYGANTEAF
v_gene: TRBV7-3
abundance: many
d_gene: .

CDR3aa: ASSPRVGLNTEAF
v_gene: TRBV6-1
abundance: many
d_gene: .

CDR3aa: ATVGSANTGELF
v_gene: TRBV24-1
abundance: .
d_gene: .

CDR3aa: ASSLSEVYSNQPQH
v_gene: TRBV28
abundance: many
d_gene: .

CDR3aa: ASSLKGTGLNGYT
v_gene: TRBV7-2
abundance: many
d_gene: TRBD1

CDR3aa: ASSYDARAGIQETQY
v_gene: TRBV6-2/TRBV6-3
abundance: .
d_gene: .

CDR3aa: ASSLTPRDRGQPQH
v_gene: TRBV7-6
abundance: once
d_gene: TRBD1

CDR3aa: ASSLPPYEQY
v_gene: TRBV6-2/TRBV6-3
abundance: many
d_gene: .

CDR3aa: ASSPGPAGIMGNQPQH
v_gene: TRBV4-2
abundance: many
d_gene: .

CDR3aa: AAIGGGEQY
v_gene: TRBV7-9
abundance: many
d_gene: .

CDR3aa: ASSIGSGSETQY
v_gene: TRBV19
abundance: few
d_gene: .

CDR3aa: ASSPRTGGGGYT
v_gene: TRBV28
abundance: .
d_gene: TRBD1

CDR3aa: ASRRDILSEQY
v_gene: TRBV5-5
abundance: many
d_gene: .

CDR3aa: ASSARQGASYEQY
v_gene: TRBV9
abundance: many
d_gene: TRBD1

CDR3aa: ASSLGWSLGTPGEDQETQY
v_gene: TRBV28
abundance: once
d_gene: .

CDR3aa: ASSQARGNSPLH
v_gene: TRBV7-8
abundance: many
d_gene: .